The 21 T cell receptor beta chains below were found in one sample sequenced in a study of metastatic and nonmetastatic thyroid tumors. Patients had received no treatment of any kind before thyroid surgery. Using MiXCR, TCRdb re-called clones from the PCR reads. Here the sample spans some 40,000 clones, about 15% being singletons. The sequencing input was blood. These receptors all come from a female donor with papillary thyroid cancer or a benign thyroid nodule (not recorded which). Some clones in this sample may be carry-over from other donors' samples.

This clone was observed many times. The V and J genes are TRBV11-3 and TRBJ2-7; 8 bases are a match to TRBD2. V shed 6 bases and J 4 bases; nucleotides not matched to a gene: 5. Germline CDR1 is SGHNT and CDR2 is YENEEA. The CDR3 is 13 residues long. The chain's CDR3 is CASSPGLGYEQYF. The DNA for the CDR3 is TGTGCCAGCAGTCCGGGACTAGGGTACGAGCAGTACTTC.

This clone was detected many times. The J gene is TRBJ2-2, the V gene TRBV29-1; 7 nucleotides align to TRBD2. CDR1 and CDR2 (germline): SQVTM, ANQGSEA. The CDR3 loop spans 15 amino acids. V lost 0 bases to trimming and J lost 2 bases; unmatched junction nucleotides: 3. CDR3 in amino acids: CSVEESGTNTGELFF. The CDR3 region has the DNA TGCAGCGTTGAAGAGAGCGGGACTAACACCGGGGAGCTGTTTTTT.

This clone was counted at least ten times. The rearrangement uses TRBV11-1 and TRBJ1-1, with D unclear. V was clipped by 1 base and J by 1 base, with 7 bases between them. Germline CDR1 SGHAT, CDR2 FQDESV (reference sequence). The CDR3 totals 14 residues. In DNA form, the CDR3 reads TGTGCCAGCAGCTTAGAGTTCGGGAACACTGAAGCTTTCTTT. As protein: CASSLEFGNTEAFF.

Ten or more counts support this clone. The chain joins TRBV29-1 to TRBJ2-3; D might be TRBD2 (5 bases). The CDR3 runs 12 residues. Trimming pared 8 bases from V and 4 bases from J, leaving 13 bases between. CDR1 and CDR2 from the germline V gene are SQVTM and ANQGSEA. Written as DNA, the CDR3 is TGCAGCTCAGAGGAGGTCCCAGATACGCAGTATTTT. Its protein is CSSEEVPDTQYF.

This clone came up many times. The CDR3, as DNA: TGTGCCAGCAGTGTCCGGGGAAACTATGGCTACACCTTC. Its translation is CASSVRGNYGYTF. V gene TRBV6-1 combines with J gene TRBJ1-2; D not certain. This CDR3 comprises 13 residues. Germline CDR1 and CDR2: MNHNS and SASEGT. V lost 4 bases, J lost 2 bases, and 8 bases lay in between.

This clone was seen repeatedly, ten times or more. The genes are TRBV28 and TRBJ1-2; 7 nucleotides match TRBD1. The CDR3 has 13 residues. The V gene's germline CDR1 is MDHEN and CDR2 SYDVKM. The ends lost 2 bases at V and 6 bases at J; junction bases unmatched: 3. CDR3 residues: CASSLQQGHGYTF. The CDR3, as DNA: TGTGCCAGCAGTTTACAACAGGGGCATGGCTACACCTTC.

Details on this clone: The junction shows a germline mismatch at one end, possibly a read error. The chain combines TRBV10-2 with TRBJ2-7; 12 bases are a match to TRBD2. The CDR3 sequence is 16 residues long. The germline gives CDR1 WSHSY, CDR2 SAAADI. CDR3 sequence reads: CDISPTSGSEPYEQYF. CDR3 nucleotides: TGTGACATCAGCCCGACTAGCGGGAGCGAGCCCTACGAGCAGTACTTC.

In its sample, this clone was seen a few times. The CDR3 nucleotides are TGTGCCAGCAGTGCACAGGGGGATGGTGAAGCTTTCTTT. Protein sequence: CASSAQGDGEAFF. This rearrangement joins TRBV6-1 to TRBJ1-1, with 8 bases aligning to TRBD1. The CDR3 loop spans 13 amino acids. Germline V gene data show CDR1 as MNHNS and CDR2 as SASEGT. Unmatched junction bases numbered 5, after V lost 4 bases and J lost 7 bases.

This clone was recorded at least ten times. The chain joins TRBV2 to TRBJ1-2; the match to TRBD1 covers 7 bases. The CDR3 is made up of 13 amino acids. Germline V gives CDR1 SNHLY, CDR2 FYNNEI. After removal of 5 bases from V and 8 bases from J, the junction contained 8 bases not matched to a gene. In DNA form, the CDR3 reads TGTGCCAGCAGTCCTTCGCAGGGGGTGGGCTACACCTTC. Residues: CASSPSQGVGYTF.

This clone was picked up a small number of times. The rearrangement uses TRBV5-6 and TRBJ2-1, with 11 bases fitting TRBD2. Germline CDR1 reads SGHDT; CDR2 reads YYEEEE. The V segment lost 4 bases and the J segment 5 bases; nucleotides outside the gene matches: 8. The CDR3 length is 16 residues. The CDR3 spells CASSLGGGLADNEQFF. Written as DNA, the CDR3 is TGTGCCAGCAGCCTGGGGGGGGGACTAGCGGACAATGAGCAGTTCTTC. Variable domain in full (rest from reference TRBV5-6 and TRBJ2-1): DAGVTQSPTHLIKTRGQQVTLRCSPKSGHDTVSWYQQALGQGPQFIFQYYEEEERQRGNFPDRFSGHQFPNYSSELNVNALLLGDSALYLCASSLGGGLADNEQFFGPGTRLTVL.

This clone occurred many times. This rearrangement joins TRBV11-2 to TRBJ1-3; TRBD1 might be the D (6 bases). CDR1 is SGHAT, CDR2 FQNNGV, per germline. This CDR3 contains 15 residues. V was shortened by 3 bases and J by 0 bases, with 9 bases between the two germline ends. CDR3 nucleotides: TGTGCCAGCAGCTTGACAGGCTTCTCTGGAAACACCATATATTTT. Translated, it gives CASSLTGFSGNTIYF.

As for this clone: At one end, the junction sequence differs from germline, possibly due to a read error. The chain combines TRBV20-1 with TRBJ1-2; the D is unclear. Germline V gives CDR1 DFQATT, CDR2 SNEGSKA (reference sequence). This CDR3 has 13 residues. DNA for the CDR3: TGCAGTGCTAGGGTGAAGGTGAACTATGGCTACAACTTC. This encodes CSARVKVNYGYNF.

This clone was recorded many times. The V call is TRBV7-9, the J call TRBJ2-1; D is uncertain. CDR1 and CDR2 (germline): SEHNR, FQNEAQ (reference sequence). The CDR3 runs 12 residues. Trimming took off 4 bases at V and 12 bases at J, with 13 bases between the two ends. CDR3 nucleotides: TGTGCCAGCAGCTCCAGTGGATGGGGGCAGTTCTTC. This translates into CASSSSGWGQFF.

There are many counts of this clone. The chain carries TRBV20-1 and TRBJ2-7; 8 bases are a match to TRBD1. The length of the CDR3 is 13 residues. CDR1 DFQATT and CDR2 SNEGSKA come from the germline V gene (reference sequence). V gave up 6 bases and J gave up 1 base; unmatched junction bases: 5. CDR3 amino acids: CSAPRQGSYEQYF. In DNA, the CDR3 is TGCAGTGCGCCCCGACAGGGGTCCTACGAGCAGTACTTC.

About this clone itself: Compared with germline, one end of the junction differs, possibly owing to a read error. Different DNA sequences within this sample yield the same CDR3. The chain is built from TRBV5-1 and TRBJ2-3, with D possibly matching TRBD2 (5 bases). Germline V gene sequence: CDR1 SGHRS, CDR2 YFSETQ. CDR3 length: 15 residues. The CDR3 sequence: CASSLGGYSTDTQYF. In DNA, the CDR3 is TGTGCCAGCAGCTTGGGCGGGTATAGCACAGATACGCAGTATTTT.

A remark on this clone: This may stem from a read error, because a much larger clone lies one nucleotide away. This CDR3 is also generated by other DNA sequences in the sample. The CDR3 coding sequence is TGCAGTGGGTACACCAGCGCGGGCGTCTCCTACGAGCAGTACTTC. It encodes CSGYTSAGVSYEQYF. The V and J genes are TRBV20-1 and TRBJ2-7, with D perhaps TRBD2 (5 bases). Germline CDR1 and CDR2: DFQATT and SNEGSKA (reference sequence). V was shortened by 7 bases and J by 0 bases, with 19 bases between the two germline ends. The CDR3 sequence is 15 residues long.

This clone was observed many times. V and J are TRBV7-9 and TRBJ2-1; 9 bases map to TRBD2. Per germline, CDR1 SEHNR and CDR2 FQNEAQ (reference sequence). The ends lost 2 bases at V and 4 bases at J; junction bases unmatched: 6. This CDR3 has 16 amino acids. The CDR3 loop reads CASSLFSGSEYNEQFF. In DNA, the CDR3 is TGTGCCAGCAGCTTATTTAGCGGGAGCGAATACAATGAGCAGTTCTTC.

This clone showed up many times. This sequence joins TRBV7-9 and TRBJ1-5; D gene uncertain. The ends were cut back, 3 bases at V and 5 bases at J, with 8 bases in the middle. The CDR3 contains 13 residues. CDR1 and CDR2 (germline): SEHNR, FQNEAQ (reference sequence). DNA of the CDR3: TGTGCCAGCAGCTTTCTAAGGGATCAGCCCCAGCATTTT. Its protein product is CASSFLRDQPQHF.

The V call is TRBV18, the J call TRBJ2-7; D might be TRBD1 or TRBD2, each matching 6 bases. Trimming shortened V by 3 bases and J by 5 bases, and 11 bases separated the two germline ends. Germline CDR1 KGHSH, CDR2 LQKENI. The CDR3 runs to 13 residues. The CDR3 loop reads CASSPRGRDEQYF. The CDR3 DNA follows: TGTGCCAGCTCACCTCGGGGGCGGGACGAGCAGTACTTC.

The chain uses TRBV30 and TRBJ2-6; perhaps D is TRBD1 or TRBD2 (5 bases each). V was cut by 3 bases and J by 6 bases, with 18 bases left in between. Per the germline V gene, CDR1 is GTSNPN and CDR2 is SVGIG (reference sequence). The CDR3 is made up of 16 amino acids. CDR3 sequence reads: CAWSRNGAGVANVLTF. CDR3 bases: TGTGCCTGGAGCCGAAATGGGGCGGGTGTGGCCAACGTCCTGACTTTC.

This clone was seen at least ten times. The rearrangement joins TRBV2 to TRBJ2-1, with D hard to call. V lost 8 bases to trimming and J lost 9 bases, with 14 bases between them. Germline CDR1 is SNHLY and CDR2 is FYNNEI. This CDR3 is built from 12 residues. CDR3 residues: CASSRVVGEQFF. Here the CDR3 DNA reads TGTGCCAGCTCGCGAGTCGTAGGTGAGCAGTTCTTC.